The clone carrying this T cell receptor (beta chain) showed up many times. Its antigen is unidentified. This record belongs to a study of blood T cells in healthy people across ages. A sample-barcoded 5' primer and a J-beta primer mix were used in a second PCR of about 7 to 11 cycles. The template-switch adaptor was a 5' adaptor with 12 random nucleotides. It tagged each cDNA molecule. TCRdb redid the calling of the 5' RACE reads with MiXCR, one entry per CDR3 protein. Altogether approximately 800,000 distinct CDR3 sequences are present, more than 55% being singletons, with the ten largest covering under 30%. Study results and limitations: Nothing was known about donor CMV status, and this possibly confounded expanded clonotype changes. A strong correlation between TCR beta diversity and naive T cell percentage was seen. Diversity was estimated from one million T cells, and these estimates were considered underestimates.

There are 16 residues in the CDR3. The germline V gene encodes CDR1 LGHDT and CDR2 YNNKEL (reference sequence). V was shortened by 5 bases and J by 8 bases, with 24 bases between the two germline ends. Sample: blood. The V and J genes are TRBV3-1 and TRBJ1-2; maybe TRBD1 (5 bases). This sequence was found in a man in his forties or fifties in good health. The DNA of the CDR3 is TGTGCCAGCAGCTCGCCCCTCGGACGGGACCCGTGGGGCTACACCTTC. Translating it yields CASSSPLGRDPWGYTF.